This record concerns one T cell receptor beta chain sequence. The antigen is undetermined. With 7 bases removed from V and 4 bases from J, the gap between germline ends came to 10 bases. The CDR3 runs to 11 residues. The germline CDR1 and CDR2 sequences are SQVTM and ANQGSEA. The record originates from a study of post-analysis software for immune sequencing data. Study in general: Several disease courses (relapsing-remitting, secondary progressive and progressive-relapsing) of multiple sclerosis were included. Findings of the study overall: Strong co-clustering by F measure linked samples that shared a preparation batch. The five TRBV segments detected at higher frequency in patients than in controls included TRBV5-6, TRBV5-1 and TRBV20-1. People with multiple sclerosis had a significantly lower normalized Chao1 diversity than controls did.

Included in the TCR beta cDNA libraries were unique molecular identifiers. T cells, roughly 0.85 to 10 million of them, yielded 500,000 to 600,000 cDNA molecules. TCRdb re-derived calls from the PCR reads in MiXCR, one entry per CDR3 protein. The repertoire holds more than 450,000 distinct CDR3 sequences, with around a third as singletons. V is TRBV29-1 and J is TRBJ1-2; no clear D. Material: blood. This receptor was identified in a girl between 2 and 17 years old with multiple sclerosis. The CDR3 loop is CSAEAGYGYTF. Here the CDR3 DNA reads TGCAGCGCTGAGGCTGGCTATGGCTACACCTTC.